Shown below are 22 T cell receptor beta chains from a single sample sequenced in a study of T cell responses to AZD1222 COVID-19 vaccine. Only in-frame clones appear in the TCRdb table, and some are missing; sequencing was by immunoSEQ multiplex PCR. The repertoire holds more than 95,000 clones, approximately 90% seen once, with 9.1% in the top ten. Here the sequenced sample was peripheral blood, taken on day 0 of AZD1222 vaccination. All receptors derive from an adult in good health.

The CDR3 DNA follows: TGTGCCAGCACGCCCCAGATAGGGGGGTCCTACGAGCAGTACTTC. Protein sequence: CASTPQIGGSYEQYF. The rearrangement uses TRBV5-6 and TRBJ2-7, with D perhaps assigned TRBD1 or TRBD2 (6 bases each). Germline V CDR1 and CDR2: SGHDT, YYEEEE. The CDR3 loop spans 15 amino acids. Deletions cut 6 bases from V and 1 base from J, with 17 bases between.

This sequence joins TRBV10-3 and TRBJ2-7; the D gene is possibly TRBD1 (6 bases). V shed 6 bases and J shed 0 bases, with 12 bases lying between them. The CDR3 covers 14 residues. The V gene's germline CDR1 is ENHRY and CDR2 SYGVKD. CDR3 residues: CAIRKQGGSYEQYF. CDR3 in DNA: TGTGCCATCAGGAAACAGGGCGGCTCCTACGAGCAGTACTTC.

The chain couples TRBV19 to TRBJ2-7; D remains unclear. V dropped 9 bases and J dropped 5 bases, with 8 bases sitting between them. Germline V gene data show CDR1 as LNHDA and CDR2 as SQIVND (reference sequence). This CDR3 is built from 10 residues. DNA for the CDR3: TGTGCCAGCTCGTGGGACGAGCAGTACTTC. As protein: CASSWDEQYF.

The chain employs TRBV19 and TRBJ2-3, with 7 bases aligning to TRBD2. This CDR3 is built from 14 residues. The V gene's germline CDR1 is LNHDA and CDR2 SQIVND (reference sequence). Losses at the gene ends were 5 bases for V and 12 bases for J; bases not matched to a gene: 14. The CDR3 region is CASSPGGTSVDQYF. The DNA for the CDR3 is TGTGCCAGTAGTCCGGGTGGAACTAGCGTTGATCAGTATTTT. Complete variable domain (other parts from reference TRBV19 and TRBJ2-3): DGGITQSPKYLFRKEGQNVTLSCEQNLNHDAMYWYRQDPGQGLRLIYYSQIVNDFQKGDIAEGYSVSREKKESFPLTVTSAQKNPTAFYLCASSPGGTSVDQYFGPGTRLTVL.

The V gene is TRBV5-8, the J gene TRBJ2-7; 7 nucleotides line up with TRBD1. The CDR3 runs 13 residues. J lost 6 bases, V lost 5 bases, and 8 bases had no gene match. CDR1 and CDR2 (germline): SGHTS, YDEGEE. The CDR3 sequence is CASRGGLSGEQYF. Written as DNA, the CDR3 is TGTGCCAGCAGAGGGGGCCTTTCGGGCGAGCAGTACTTC. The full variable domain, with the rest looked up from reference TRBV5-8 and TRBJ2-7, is EAGVTQSPTHLIKTRGQQATLRCSPISGHTSVYWYQQALGLGLQFLLWYDEGEERNRGNFPPRFSGRQFPNYSSELNVNALELEDSALYLCASRGGLSGEQYFGPGTRLTVT.

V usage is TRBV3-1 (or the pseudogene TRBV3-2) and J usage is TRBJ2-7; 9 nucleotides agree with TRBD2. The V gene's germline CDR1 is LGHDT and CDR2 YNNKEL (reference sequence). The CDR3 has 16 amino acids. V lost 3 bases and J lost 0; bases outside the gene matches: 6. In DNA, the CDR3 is TGTGCCAGCAGCCAGGGACTAGCAGATCCCTCCTACGAGCAGTACTTC. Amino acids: CASSQGLADPSYEQYF.

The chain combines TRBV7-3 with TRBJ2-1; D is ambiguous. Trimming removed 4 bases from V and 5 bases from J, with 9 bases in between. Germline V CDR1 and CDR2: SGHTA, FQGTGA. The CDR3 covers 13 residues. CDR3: CASSYDTDNEQFF. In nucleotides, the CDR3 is TGTGCCAGCAGCTACGACACCGACAATGAGCAGTTCTTC.

The DNA of the CDR3 is TGTGCCAGCAGTTTGTGGGGGAGCGATGAGCAGTTCTTC. Amino acid sequence: CASSLWGSDEQFF. V and J are TRBV27 and TRBJ2-1; D possibly uses TRBD1 or TRBD2 (5 bases each). Germline values: CDR1 MNHEY, CDR2 SMNVEV (reference sequence). This CDR3 has 13 residues. Trimming removed 3 bases at V and 8 bases at J, with 11 bases between.

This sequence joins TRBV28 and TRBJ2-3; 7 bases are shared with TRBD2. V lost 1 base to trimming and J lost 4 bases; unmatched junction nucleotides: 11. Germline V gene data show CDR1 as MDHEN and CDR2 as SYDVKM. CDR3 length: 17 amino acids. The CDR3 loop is CASSLFGAGVMSDTQYF. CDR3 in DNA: TGTGCCAGCAGTTTATTTGGCGCGGGAGTCATGTCAGATACGCAGTATTTT. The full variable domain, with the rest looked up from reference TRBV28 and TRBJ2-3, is DVKVTQSSRYLVKRTGEKVFLECVQDMDHENMFWYRQDPGLGLRLIYFSYDVKMKEKGDIPEGYSVSREKKERFSLILESASTNQTSMYLCASSLFGAGVMSDTQYFGPGTRLTVL.

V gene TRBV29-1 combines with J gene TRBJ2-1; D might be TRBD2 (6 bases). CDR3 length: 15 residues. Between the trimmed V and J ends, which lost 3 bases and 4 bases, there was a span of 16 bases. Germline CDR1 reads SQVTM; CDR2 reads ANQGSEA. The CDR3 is CSVEGGELGYNEQFF. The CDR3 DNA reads TGCAGCGTTGAGGGCGGGGAGCTGGGGTACAATGAGCAGTTCTTC.

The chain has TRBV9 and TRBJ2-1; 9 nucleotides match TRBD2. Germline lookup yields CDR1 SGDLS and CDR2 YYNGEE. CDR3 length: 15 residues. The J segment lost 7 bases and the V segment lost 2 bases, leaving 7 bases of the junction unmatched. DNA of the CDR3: TGTGCCAGCAGCGTTCTGGCGGGAGGGAGGAATGAGCAGTTCTTC. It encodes CASSVLAGGRNEQFF.

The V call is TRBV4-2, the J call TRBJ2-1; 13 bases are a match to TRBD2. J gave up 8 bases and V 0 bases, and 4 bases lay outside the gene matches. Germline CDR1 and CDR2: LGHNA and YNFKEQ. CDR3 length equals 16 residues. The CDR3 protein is CASSQEGTSGTYEQFF. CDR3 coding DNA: TGTGCCAGCAGCCAAGAGGGGACTAGCGGGACATATGAGCAGTTCTTC.

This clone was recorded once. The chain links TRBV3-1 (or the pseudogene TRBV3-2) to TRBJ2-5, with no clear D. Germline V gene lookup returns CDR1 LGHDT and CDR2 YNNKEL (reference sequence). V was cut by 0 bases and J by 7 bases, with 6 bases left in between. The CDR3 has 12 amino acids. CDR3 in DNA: TGTGCCAGCAGCCAAGAGTCTTGGACCCAGTACTTC. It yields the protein CASSQESWTQYF.

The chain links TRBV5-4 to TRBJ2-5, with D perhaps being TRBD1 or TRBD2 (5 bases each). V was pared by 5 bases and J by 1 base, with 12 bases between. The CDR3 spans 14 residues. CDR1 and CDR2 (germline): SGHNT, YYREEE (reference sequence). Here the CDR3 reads CASSTVGVQETQYF. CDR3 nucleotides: TGTGCCAGCAGTACGGTGGGGGTCCAAGAGACCCAGTACTTC.

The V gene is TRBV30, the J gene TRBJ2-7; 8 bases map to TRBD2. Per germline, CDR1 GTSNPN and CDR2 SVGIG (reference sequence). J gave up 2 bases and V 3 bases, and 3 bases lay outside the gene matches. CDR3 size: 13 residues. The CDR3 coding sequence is TGTGCCTGGAGGATAGCGGGGACCTACGAGCAGTACTTC. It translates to CAWRIAGTYEQYF.

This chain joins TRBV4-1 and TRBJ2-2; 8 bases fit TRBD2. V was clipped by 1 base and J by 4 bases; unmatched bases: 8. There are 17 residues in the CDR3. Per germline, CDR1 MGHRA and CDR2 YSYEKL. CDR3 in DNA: TGCGCCAGCAGCCAAGGCCCGGGACTAGAGCCCACCGGGGAGCTGTTTTTT. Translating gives CASSQGPGLEPTGELFF.

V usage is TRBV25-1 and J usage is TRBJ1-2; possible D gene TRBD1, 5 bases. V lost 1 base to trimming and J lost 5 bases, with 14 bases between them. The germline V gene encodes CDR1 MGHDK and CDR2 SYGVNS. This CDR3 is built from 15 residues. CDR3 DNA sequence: TGTGCCAGCAGTGAATCGGGACTCGCTAGTTATGGCTACACCTTC. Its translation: CASSESGLASYGYTF.

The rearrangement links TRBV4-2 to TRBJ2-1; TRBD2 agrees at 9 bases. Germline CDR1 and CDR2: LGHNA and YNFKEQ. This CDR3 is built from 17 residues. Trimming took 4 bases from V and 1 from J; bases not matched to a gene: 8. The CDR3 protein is CASSPKSLAGSYNEQFF. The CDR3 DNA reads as TGTGCCAGCAGCCCAAAGTCCCTAGCGGGATCCTACAATGAGCAGTTCTTC.

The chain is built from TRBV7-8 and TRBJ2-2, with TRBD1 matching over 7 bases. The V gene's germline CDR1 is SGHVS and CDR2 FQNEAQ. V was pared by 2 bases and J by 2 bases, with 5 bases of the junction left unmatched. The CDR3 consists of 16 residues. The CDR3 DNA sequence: TGTGCCAGCAGCTTAATACACAGGGGAAACACCGGGGAGCTGTTTTTT. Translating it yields CASSLIHRGNTGELFF.

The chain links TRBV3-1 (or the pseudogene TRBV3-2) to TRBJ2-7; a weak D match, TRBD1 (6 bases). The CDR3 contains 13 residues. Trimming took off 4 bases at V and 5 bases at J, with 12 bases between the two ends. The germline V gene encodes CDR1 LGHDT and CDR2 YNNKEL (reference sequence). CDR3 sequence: CASSRGYRDEQYF. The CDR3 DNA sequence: TGTGCCAGCAGCCGAGGCTACAGGGACGAGCAGTACTTC.

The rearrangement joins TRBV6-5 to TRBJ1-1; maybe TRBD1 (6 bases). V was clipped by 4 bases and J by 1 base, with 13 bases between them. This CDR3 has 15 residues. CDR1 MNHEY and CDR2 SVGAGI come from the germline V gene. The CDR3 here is CASSLGGGPNTEAFF. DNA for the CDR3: TGTGCCAGCAGTTTGGGTGGGGGGCCGAACACTGAAGCTTTCTTT.

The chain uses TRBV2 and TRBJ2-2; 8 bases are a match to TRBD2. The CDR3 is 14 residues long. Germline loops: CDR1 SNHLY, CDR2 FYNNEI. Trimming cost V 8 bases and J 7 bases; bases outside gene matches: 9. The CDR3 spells CASLAGGPYGELFF. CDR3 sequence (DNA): TGTGCCAGCTTGGCGGGAGGCCCGTACGGGGAGCTGTTTTTT.